Following are 4 T cell receptor beta chains from one sample sequenced in a study of beta chain features in type 1 diabetes. Reverse transcription of all isolated RNA meant that expressed TCRB transcripts were sequenced. Assay: immunoSEQ multiplex PCR; the TCRdb copy retains only in-frame clones and omits some. Of 970,000 or so clones listed, around a sixth are singletons. The material sequenced was naive CD4+ T cells from blood. The receptors were gathered from a woman between 18 and 29 years old in good health.

This clone came up a few times. The chain recombines TRBV20-1 with TRBJ2-1, with D perhaps matching TRBD2 (5 bases). Germline V gene sequence: CDR1 DFQATT, CDR2 SNEGSKA (reference sequence). This CDR3 has 11 residues. DNA of the CDR3: TGCAGCCCGAGGGCATACAATGAGCAGTTCTTC. Amino acids: CSPRAYNEQFF.

The rearrangement links TRBV13 to TRBJ2-1, with unresolved D. V lost 2 bases, J lost 8 bases, and 7 bases lay in between. From germline, CDR1 is PRHDT and CDR2 FYEKMQ (reference sequence). The CDR3 is 12 amino acids. The CDR3 DNA reads as TGTGCCAGCAGCTTAAATTTCGATGAGCAGTTCTTC. Its protein is CASSLNFDEQFF.

As for this clone: The identical CDR3 is also encoded by other nucleotide sequences in the sample. The V gene is TRBV20-1, the J gene TRBJ2-1; D is undetermined. CDR1 and CDR2 from the germline V gene are DFQATT and SNEGSKA (reference sequence). Between the trimmed V and J ends, which lost 3 bases and 6 bases, there was a span of 6 bases. The CDR3 is made up of 11 amino acids. CDR3 nucleotide sequence: TGCAGTGCTAGGGGCCCCAATGAGCAGTTCTTC. Its protein is CSARGPNEQFF.

The table lists this clone with a few counts. The gene calls are TRBV6-6 and TRBJ2-1; TRBD1 is a possible D gene (6 bases). Trimming stripped 5 bases from V and 3 bases from J, with 14 bases between. Germline values: CDR1 MNHNY, CDR2 SVGAGI (reference sequence). CDR3 length: 15 residues. Here the CDR3 DNA reads TGTGCCAGCAGTCCCGACAGGAATTTCTACAATGAGCAGTTCTTC. This sequence encodes CASSPDRNFYNEQFF.